This entry features one TCR beta chain sequence. Patients in Seattle were enrolled during active infection, then followed longitudinally. Authors' methods: For nucleated cells, counts were estimated from reference gene primer amplification. Sequencing was performed with immunoSEQ multiplex PCR; in TCRdb, only in-frame clones are kept and a portion is missing. That table supplies the V and J calls and clone size; D and trimming were determined from the DNA. The repertoire holds some 130,000 clones, with about 89% as singletons. These data belong to a study of blood T cell repertoires in COVID-19. About the research overall: COVID-19 samples from acute and convalescent phases originated in the United States, Italy and Spain. Sources were T cells, B-cell-depleted T cells, or PBMCs; the material itself was cDNA or gDNA.

CDR3 length equals 14 residues. The germline V and J ends were trimmed by 4 bases and 0 bases, with 7 bases remaining between them. Germline CDR1 and CDR2: SGHRS and YFSETQ. The sequence derives from a woman in her sixties or seventies with COVID-19, enrolled during active disease. The sequenced sample consisted of peripheral blood. The chain joins TRBV5-1 to TRBJ2-2; TRBD1 might be the D (6 bases). DNA for the CDR3: TGCGCCAGCAGCGACAGGACGAACACCGGGGAGCTGTTTTTT. It codes for CASSDRTNTGELFF.